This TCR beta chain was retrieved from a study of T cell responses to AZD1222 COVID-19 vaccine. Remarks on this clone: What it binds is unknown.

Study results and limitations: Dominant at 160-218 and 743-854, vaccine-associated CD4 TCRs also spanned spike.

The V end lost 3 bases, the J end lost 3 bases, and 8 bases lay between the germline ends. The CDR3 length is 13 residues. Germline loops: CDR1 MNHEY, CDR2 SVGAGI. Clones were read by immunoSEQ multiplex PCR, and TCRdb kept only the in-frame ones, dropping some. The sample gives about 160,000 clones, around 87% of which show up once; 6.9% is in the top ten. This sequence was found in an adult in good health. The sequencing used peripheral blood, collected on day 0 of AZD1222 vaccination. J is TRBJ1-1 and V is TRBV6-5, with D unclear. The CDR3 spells CASSYERDTEAFF. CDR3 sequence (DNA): TGTGCCAGCAGTTATGAGAGGGACACTGAAGCTTTCTTT.